What follows describes a single T cell receptor beta chain. The antigen remains unidentified. The identical CDR3 is also encoded by other nucleotide sequences in the sample. The data derive from a study of shared clonotypes between healthy human individuals. The overall study: Per donor, CD8 memory used one plate, CD8 naive used two, CD4 memory used three and CD4 naive used three. Study-wide findings and caveats: Clonotypes that were shared across a handful of donors made up around 5% of naive CD4 clonotypes.

Trimming shortened V by 4 bases and J by 0 bases, and 6 bases separated the two germline ends. This CDR3 spans 13 amino acids. The germline V gene encodes CDR1 SGHNT and CDR2 YYREEE (reference sequence). As processed by the authors: Filtering differed since immunoSEQ provided only junctions, with no quality scores. Clones were sequenced by immunoSEQ multiplex PCR, and TCRdb holds only the in-frame ones, with some missing. V, J and clone size are those of that table, while D and trimming were read from the DNA. The table records roughly 2.2 million clones, around 93% of them present only once. CD4+ cell separation produced CD45RA+ naive and CD45RA-negative memory subsets.

This clonotype was sampled from a man aged 18-30 years in good health. Some clones in this sample may be carry-over from other donors' samples. Sequencing input: naive CD4+ T cells from PBMCs. Subset denoted: CD45RA+ positively selected. This chain uses TRBV5-4 with TRBJ2-3, with no clear D. The CDR3 DNA follows: TGTGCCAGCAGCCAAACTAGCACAGATACGCAGTATTTT. Translated, it gives CASSQTSTDTQYF.